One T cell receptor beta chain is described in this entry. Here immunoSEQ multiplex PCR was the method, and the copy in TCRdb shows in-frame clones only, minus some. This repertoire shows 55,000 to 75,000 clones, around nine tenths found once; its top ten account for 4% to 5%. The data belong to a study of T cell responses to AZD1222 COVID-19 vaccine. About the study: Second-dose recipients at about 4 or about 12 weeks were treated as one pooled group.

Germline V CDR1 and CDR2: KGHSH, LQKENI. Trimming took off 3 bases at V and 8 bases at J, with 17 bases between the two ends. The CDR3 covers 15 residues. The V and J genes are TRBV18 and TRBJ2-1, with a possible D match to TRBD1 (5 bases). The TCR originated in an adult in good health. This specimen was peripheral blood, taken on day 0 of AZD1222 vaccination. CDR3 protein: CASSPWKTDSDEQFF. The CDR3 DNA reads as TGTGCCAGCTCACCTTGGAAAACCGACAGCGATGAGCAGTTCTTC.